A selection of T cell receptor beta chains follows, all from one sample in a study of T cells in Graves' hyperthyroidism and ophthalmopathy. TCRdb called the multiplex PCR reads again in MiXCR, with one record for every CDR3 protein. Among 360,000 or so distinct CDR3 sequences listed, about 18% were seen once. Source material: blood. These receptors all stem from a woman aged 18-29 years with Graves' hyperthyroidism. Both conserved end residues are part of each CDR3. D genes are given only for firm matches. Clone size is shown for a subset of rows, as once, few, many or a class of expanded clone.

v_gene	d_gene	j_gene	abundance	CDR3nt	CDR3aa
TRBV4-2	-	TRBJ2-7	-	TGTGCCAGCAGCCAAGCATGGGAGCACGAGCAGTACTTC	CASSQAWEHEQYF
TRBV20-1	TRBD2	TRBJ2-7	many	TGCAGTGCTACTGGGTTTGGGCACAACGGGGGGAGCGAGCAGTACTTC	CSATGFGHNGGSEQYF
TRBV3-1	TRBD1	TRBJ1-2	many	TGTGCCAGCAGCCAAGATTCAGGGGGAGGCGGAGGCTATGGCTACACCTTC	CASSQDSGGGGGYGYTF
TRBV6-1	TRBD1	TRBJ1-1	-	TGTGCCGGGCGGCTGGGACAGGGGAGGGCTGAAGCTTTCTTT	CAGRLGQGRAEAFF
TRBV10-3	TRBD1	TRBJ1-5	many	TGTGCCATCAGTGAGGCAGGGGGGAATAGCAATCAGCCCCAGCATTTT	CAISEAGGNSNQPQHF
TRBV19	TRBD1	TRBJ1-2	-	TGTGCCAGTACAGAGGACAGGGGACCAATTTATGGCTACACCTTC	CASTEDRGPIYGYTF
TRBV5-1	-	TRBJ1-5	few	TGCGCCAGCAGCTTGTTGCCAGGGAGGGATCAGCCCCAGCATTTT	CASSLLPGRDQPQHF
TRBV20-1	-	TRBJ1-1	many	TGCAGTGCTCCAAACCGGGACACCCTTGACACTGAAGCTTTCTTT	CSAPNRDTLDTEAFF
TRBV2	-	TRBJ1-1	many	TGTGCCAGCAGTATTTTCCCGGAGGGGAACACTGAAGCTTTCTTT	CASSIFPEGNTEAFF
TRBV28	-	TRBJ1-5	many	TGTGCCAGCAGTCCCAGGTCGTTTCGGGGGAGCAATCAGCCCCAGCATTTT	CASSPRSFRGSNQPQHF
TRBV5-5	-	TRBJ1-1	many	TGTGCCAGCAGCCCTTGGGGCAGGGAAGCTTTCTTT	CASSPWGREAFF
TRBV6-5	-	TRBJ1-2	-	TGTGCCAGCAGTTACTCAACAGGGATGGACTATGGCTACACCTTC	CASSYSTGMDYGYTF
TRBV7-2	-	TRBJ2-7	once	TGTGCCAGCAGCTTAGGTGGCAGGAACCCCTACGAGCAGTACTTC	CASSLGGRNPYEQYF
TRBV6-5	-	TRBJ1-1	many	TGTGCCAGCAGTTACTCAGGCCGTTACGAAGCTTTCTTT	CASSYSGRYEAFF
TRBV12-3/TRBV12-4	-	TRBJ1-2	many	TGTGCCAGCAATACCTTTGGTGGGGGCTACACCTTC	CASNTFGGGYTF
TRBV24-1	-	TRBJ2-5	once	TGTGCCCGAGAGGACCAGCAAGAGACCCAGTACTTC	CAREDQQETQYF
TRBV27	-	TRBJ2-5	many	TGTGCCAGCAGTTTATATTCCCAAGAGACCCAGTACTTC	CASSLYSQETQYF
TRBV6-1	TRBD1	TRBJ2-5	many	TGTGCCAGCAGCCAGACAGGGGTCGAGGAGACCCAGTACTTC	CASSQTGVEETQYF
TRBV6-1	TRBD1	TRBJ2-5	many	TGTGCCAGCAGATTGACGACGGACAGGGGGGAGACCCAGTACTTC	CASRLTTDRGETQYF
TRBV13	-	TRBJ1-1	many	TGTGCCAGCAGCCTAACCCGGGGCTACGAAGTTTTCTTT	CASSLTRGYEVFF
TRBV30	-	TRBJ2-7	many	TGTGCCTGGAGTGTAGGGCAGGGGGGCTACGAGCAGTACTTC	CAWSVGQGGYEQYF
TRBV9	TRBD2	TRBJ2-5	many	TGTGCCAGCAGCGGCCGACTAGCGGGGGACCCGGGGACCCAGTACTTC	CASSGRLAGDPGTQYF
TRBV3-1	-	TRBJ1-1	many	TGTGCCAGCAGCCAAGGCTCACACGGAAACACTGAAGCTTTCTTT	CASSQGSHGNTEAFF
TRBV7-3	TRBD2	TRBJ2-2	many	TGTGCCAGCAGCTTAAGCGCCGGGGGGGCCGGCACCGGGGAGCTGTTTTTT	CASSLSAGGAGTGELFF
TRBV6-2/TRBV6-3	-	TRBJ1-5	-	TGTGCCAGCAGTCCCTGGGCCGGACAGTTGAAAGGCCGCAATCAGCCCCAGCATTTT	CASSPWAGQLKGRNQPQHF
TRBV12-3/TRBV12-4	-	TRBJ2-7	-	TGTGCCAGCAGTTTACAGGGGTCCCTCTACGAGCAGTACTTC	CASSLQGSLYEQYF
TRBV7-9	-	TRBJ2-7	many	TGTGCCAGCAGCCACATCCCCGGGGTTTACGAGCAGTACTTC	CASSHIPGVYEQYF
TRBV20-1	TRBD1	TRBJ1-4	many	TGCAATGCTAGACCACAGGGGAACGAAAAACTGTTTTTT	CNARPQGNEKLFF
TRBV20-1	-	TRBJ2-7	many	TGCAGTGCTAGAGAAAACTACGAGCAGTACTTC	CSARENYEQYF
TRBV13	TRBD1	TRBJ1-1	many	TGTGCCAGCAGCCTTGGGGGGACAGCCGTCACTGAAGCTTTCTTT	CASSLGGTAVTEAFF
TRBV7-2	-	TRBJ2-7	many	TGTGCCAGCAGCTTCGCCCCCGGGGAGCAGTACTTC	CASSFAPGEQYF
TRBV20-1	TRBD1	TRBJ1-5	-	TGCAGTGCCAGGGTTAAACAGGGGCGAAATCAGCCCCAGCATTTT	CSARVKQGRNQPQHF
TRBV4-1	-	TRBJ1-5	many	TGCGCCAGCAGCCTGGTTGCGGTAGGGGACTTTCAGCCCCAGCATTTT	CASSLVAVGDFQPQHF
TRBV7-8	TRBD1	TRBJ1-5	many	TGTGCCAGCAGCCCAACTCCGGGACAGGGGGCCTATAAGGATCAGCCCCAGCATTTT	CASSPTPGQGAYKDQPQHF
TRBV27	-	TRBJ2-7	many	TGTGCCAGCGGCCCTTCGCGGGTCTCCTACGAGCAGTACTTC	CASGPSRVSYEQYF
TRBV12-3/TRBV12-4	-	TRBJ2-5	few	TGTGCCAGCAGTTTTTTGACTTGGGGCCCCCAGACCCAGTACTTC	CASSFLTWGPQTQYF
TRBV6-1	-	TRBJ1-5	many	TGTGCCAGCAGTGAACAGGGATATAGCAATCAGCCCCAGCATTTT	CASSEQGYSNQPQHF
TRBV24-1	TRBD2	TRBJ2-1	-	TGTGCCACCAGTGATACCCTTAGCGGGGGAACCTACAATGAGCAGTTCTTC	CATSDTLSGGTYNEQFF
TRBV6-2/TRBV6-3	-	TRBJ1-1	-	TGTGCCAGCAGTTACCCTCCCTGGGAGGGGTCAGTGAACACTGAAGCTTTCTTT	CASSYPPWEGSVNTEAFF
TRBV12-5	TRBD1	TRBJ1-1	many	TGTGCTAGTGCCAAGACAGGGGTAAGGTTGAACACTGAAGCTTTCTTT	CASAKTGVRLNTEAFF
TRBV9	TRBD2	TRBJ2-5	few	TGTGCCAGCAGCGGAATAGCGGGGGCAGGAGAGACCCAGTACTTC	CASSGIAGAGETQYF
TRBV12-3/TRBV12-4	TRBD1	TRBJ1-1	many	TGTGCCAGCAGCGAGCAGGGGGCAAGTGAAGCTTTCTTT	CASSEQGASEAFF
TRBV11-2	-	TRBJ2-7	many	TGTGCCAGCAGCTTAGGACAGTGGCCTGGCGAGCAGTACTTC	CASSLGQWPGEQYF
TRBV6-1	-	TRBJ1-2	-	TGTGCCAGCAGTGAAATAGCCTATGGCTACACCTTC	CASSEIAYGYTF
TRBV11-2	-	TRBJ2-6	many	TGTGCCAGCAGGTCCCCAGGGATTTCTGGGGCCAACGTCCTGACTTTC	CASRSPGISGANVLTF
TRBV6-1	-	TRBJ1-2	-	TGTGCCAGCGGGGGGGACGGCATTAACTATGGCTACACCTTC	CASGGDGINYGYTF
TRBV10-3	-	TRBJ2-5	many	TGTGCCATCAGTGATAACACCCAAGAGACCCAGTACTTC	CAISDNTQETQYF